This is a list of T cell receptor beta chains from one sample in a study of early T cells in non-severe SARS-CoV-2 infection. TCRdb recomputed calls from the 5' RACE reads with MiXCR, one row per CDR3 protein. The table shows approximately 69,000 distinct CDR3 sequences, with 9.5% occurring only once. The sequenced sample consisted of whole blood. The source of these receptors is an adult who was a healthcare worker with PCR-confirmed SARS-CoV-2 infection or an uninfected control (not recorded which). Each CDR3 is given with its conserved first and last residue. A D gene is named only where the DNA matches it firmly. A row's size may be missing; if present it is once, few, many or a size class.

>TRBJ1-2|.|many|TRBV10-3
TGTGCCATCAGTGACGGGCCCCGATCTAACTATGGCTACACCTTC
CAISDGPRSNYGYTF
>TRBJ2-5|TRBD2|many|TRBV29-1
TGCAGCGTCGCGACTAGCGCGGAGACCCAGTACTTC
CSVATSAETQYF
>TRBJ1-5|TRBD1|many|TRBV24-1
TGTGCCACCGGGTCGGGCAGGGGGCATCAGCCCCAGCATTTT
CATGSGRGHQPQHF
>TRBJ2-3|TRBD1|few|TRBV29-1
TGCAGCGTTGGAAGCGGTATGGGGACAGGGGTAGATACGCAGTATTTT
CSVGSGMGTGVDTQYF
>TRBJ2-3|TRBD2|few|TRBV6-5
TGTGCCAGCACCGCGGGGGGGACCGTCACAGATACGCAGTATTTT
CASTAGGTVTDTQYF
>TRBJ2-4|.|.|TRBV18
TGTGCCAGCTCACCATTAGGACCCTTAGCCAAAACCATTCAGTACTTC
CASSPLGPLAKTIQYF
>TRBJ2-7|.|many|TRBV6-2/TRBV6-3
TGTGCCAGCAGGGGGACGACAGAGTACGAGCAGTACTTC
CASRGTTEYEQYF
>TRBJ1-2|.|many|TRBV14
TGTGCCAGCAGCGCAAATCTCCAGGGGACCTATGGCTACACCTTC
CASSANLQGTYGYTF
>TRBJ1-4|TRBD1|few|TRBV5-5
TGTGCCAGCAGCTCACAGGGGGGGAATGAAAAACTGTTTTTT
CASSSQGGNEKLFF
>TRBJ2-3|.|.|TRBV7-2
TGTGCCAGCAGCTCTGGCGGGCGGGCCACAGATACGCAGTATTTT
CASSSGGRATDTQYF
>TRBJ1-3|.|.|TRBV10-2
TGCGCCAGCAGTTCCACCCCTGGAAACACCATATATTTT
CASSSTPGNTIYF
>TRBJ2-2|.|many|TRBV7-3
TGTGCCAGCAGCTTAACGATCCCCGGGGAGCTGTTTTTT
CASSLTIPGELFF
>TRBJ2-6|TRBD2|.|TRBV7-3
TGTGCGAGCGGGAGAGATGGTGGGGCCAACGTCCTGACTTTC
CASGRDGGANVLTF
>TRBJ2-4|.|few|TRBV3-1
TGTGCCAGCAGCCTAGCTGGGGATCCCAAAAACATTCAGTACTTC
CASSLAGDPKNIQYF
>TRBJ2-3|.|.|TRBV9
TGTGCCAGCAGCGTAGGAAAGCTCTCAGATACGCAGTATTTT
CASSVGKLSDTQYF
>TRBJ2-3|.|many|TRBV5-1
TGCGCCAGCAGCTCGGAGGGACGTAACACAGATACGCAGTATTTT
CASSSEGRNTDTQYF
>TRBJ2-2|.|few|TRBV2
TGTGCCAGCAGGTTGGCCCGCAGCGGCACCGGGGAGCTGTTTTTT
CASRLARSGTGELFF
>TRBJ2-5|.|few|TRBV20-1
TGCAGTGCTAGTGAGGGAACCCAGTACTTC
CSASEGTQYF
>TRBJ2-2|.|many|TRBV20-1
TGCAGTGCTAGAGTAGGAGACGCCGGGGAGCTGTTTTTT
CSARVGDAGELFF
>TRBJ2-3|.|many|TRBV5-1
TGCGCCAGCAGCTTAAAGCGGGCTCATACGCAGTATTTT
CASSLKRAHTQYF
>TRBJ2-1|.|.|TRBV30
TGTGCCTGGAGTGTGGGGGGGGCAGTCTACAATGAGCAGTTCTTC
CAWSVGGAVYNEQFF
>TRBJ2-2|.|.|TRBV7-6
TGTGCCAGCAGCTATGATACGGCGAACACCGGGGAGCTGTTTTTT
CASSYDTANTGELFF
>TRBJ1-1|.|.|TRBV25-1
TGTGCCAGCAGTGTGCGTGAAGCTTTCTTT
CASSVREAFF
>TRBJ1-6|.|.|TRBV5-1
TGCGCCAGCCATCCTGGGACTGCTAATTCACCCCTCCACTTT
CASHPGTANSPLHF
>TRBJ1-5|.|.|TRBV28
TGTGCCAGCAGTACAGTCAGGAATCAGCCCCAGCATTTT
CASSTVRNQPQHF
>TRBJ2-2|.|many|TRBV19
TGTGCCAGTAGTATAAACACACCGGACGGCACCGGGGAGCTGTTTTTT
CASSINTPDGTGELFF
>TRBJ2-5|TRBD2|few|TRBV6-6
TGTGCCAGCAGTTACGGACTAGCGGGAGTACAAGAGACCCAGTACTTC
CASSYGLAGVQETQYF
>TRBJ2-3|TRBD2|many|TRBV3-1
TGTGCCAGCAGCCAAGAAAGCGGGGGCGCCTTCACAGATACGCAGTATTTT
CASSQESGGAFTDTQYF
>TRBJ2-3|.|many|TRBV14
TGTGCCAGCAGCCAAGATTGGGGGATCCCCACAGATACGCAGTATTTT
CASSQDWGIPTDTQYF
>TRBJ2-2|TRBD2|many|TRBV11-2
TGTGCCAGCAGCTTAGATCCTAGCGGGAGTTTATTCACCGGGGAGCTGTTTTTT
CASSLDPSGSLFTGELFF
>TRBJ1-5|TRBD1|many|TRBV3-1
TGTGCCAGCAGCTCGACAGGGAACAATCAGCCCCAGCATTTT
CASSSTGNNQPQHF
>TRBJ2-2|TRBD2|many|TRBV7-9
TGTGCCAGCAGCCTGGGGGGGATCTACACCGGGGAGCTGTTTTTT
CASSLGGIYTGELFF
>TRBJ1-2|.|.|TRBV7-9
TGTGCCAGCAGCCCCGGAGAGGAGAACTATGGCTACACCTTC
CASSPGEENYGYTF
>TRBJ2-6|.|.|TRBV20-1
TGCAGTGCTATAGGGACACTTCAATCTGGGGCCAACGTCCTGACTTTC
CSAIGTLQSGANVLTF
>TRBJ2-7|TRBD1|few|TRBV6-1
TGTGCCAGCAGTTCCCGGGACAGGGCCCTCGAGCAGTACTTC
CASSSRDRALEQYF
>TRBJ1-2|TRBD1|few|TRBV5-6
TGTGCCAGCAGCACAGGGGGCGACTATGGCTACACCTTC
CASSTGGDYGYTF
>TRBJ2-1|TRBD2|.|TRBV5-4
TGTGCCAGCAGCCCGAACCCTAGCGGGGGTTACAATGAGCAGTTCTTC
CASSPNPSGGYNEQFF
>TRBJ1-2|.|.|TRBV29-1
TGCAGCGGCACAGGGCTTTATGGCTACACCTTC
CSGTGLYGYTF
>TRBJ2-5|.|few|TRBV9
TGTGCCAGCAGCGTTTGGGGATACGGGACCCAGTACTTC
CASSVWGYGTQYF
>TRBJ2-7|TRBD2|many|TRBV7-2
TGTGCCAGCAGCTTAGCAGCGGGACCCTTCTACGAGCAGTACTTC
CASSLAAGPFYEQYF
>TRBJ2-5|.|.|TRBV11-2
TGTGCCAGCAGCTTAATGGGAAGCCAAGAGACCCAGTACTTC
CASSLMGSQETQYF
>TRBJ2-1|.|.|TRBV11-2
TGTGCCAGCAGCTCGGCAAGGCTTGAGCAGTTCTTC
CASSSARLEQFF
>TRBJ2-3|TRBD2|many|TRBV11-2
TGTGCCAGCAGCTTCGGACTAGCGAGCACAGATACGCAGTATTTT
CASSFGLASTDTQYF
>TRBJ1-1|.|.|TRBV14
TGTGCCAGCAGCCAAGAGGAGCACCTTGAAGCTTTCTTT
CASSQEEHLEAFF
>TRBJ2-2|TRBD2|many|TRBV18
TGTGCCAGCTCCCCGATAGCGGGAGATGCCGGGGAGCTGTTTTTT
CASSPIAGDAGELFF
>TRBJ2-7|.|many|TRBV20-1
TGCAGTGCTACCCGAGAAGGAATCTCCTACGAGCAGTACTTC
CSATREGISYEQYF
>TRBJ2-3|.|.|TRBV5-1
TGCGCCAGCACCCGGTGGAGAGCTAGCACAGATACGCAGTATTTT
CASTRWRASTDTQYF
>TRBJ2-1|TRBD2|few|TRBV5-1
TGCGCCAGCAGCTTGGCCTGGCTAGCGGGGAGCTCCTACAATGAGCAGTTCTTC
CASSLAWLAGSSYNEQFF
>TRBJ2-5|TRBD2|few|TRBV27
TGTGCCAGCAGTTTAAGCGGGGTACAAGAGACCCAGTACTTC
CASSLSGVQETQYF
>TRBJ2-3|TRBD2|.|TRBV12-5
TGTGCTAGTGGTTTTCGGGAGGGCACAGATACGCAGTATTTT
CASGFREGTDTQYF
>TRBJ1-1|.|many|TRBV11-1
TGTGCCAGCAGCTTAGCTTCTGAGAACACTGAAGCTTTCTTT
CASSLASENTEAFF
>TRBJ2-3|TRBD2|many|TRBV2
TGTGCCAGCAGGTGGGGAGGGACCCGAGGGGATACGCAGTATTTT
CASRWGGTRGDTQYF
>TRBJ2-5|.|few|TRBV25-1
TGTGCCAGCAGTTCCCCGACAGGAGCCCAAGAGACCCAGTACTTC
CASSSPTGAQETQYF
>TRBJ1-1|TRBD1|.|TRBV11-2
TGTGCCAGCAGCATGGAGGGACAGATGAACACTGAAGCTTTCTTT
CASSMEGQMNTEAFF